This T cell receptor (beta chain) was retrieved from a study of beta chain features in type 1 diabetes. Findings of the study overall: TCRB CDR3 length was moderately but significantly reduced in all four CD4+ subsets of Type 1 diabetes patients.

In the case of this clone: Its antigen is not identified.

Since all of the isolated RNA was reverse transcribed, expressed TCRB transcripts were what got sequenced. Generated by immunoSEQ multiplex PCR, the TCRdb table keeps only in-frame clones and is missing some. This table has around 100,000 clones, roughly 28% appearing once. Trimming cost V 5 bases and J 0 bases; bases outside gene matches: 3. Germline V CDR1 and CDR2: SNHLY, FYNNEI. This CDR3 is 15 amino acids long. This rearrangement joins TRBV2 to TRBJ1-4; 7 bases agree with TRBD1. Sequencing was done on a sample of central memory CD4+ T cells from blood. The sequence came from a young woman with type 1 diabetes. This chain's CDR3 is CASSPDRATNEKLFF. In nucleotides, the CDR3 is TGTGCCAGCAGTCCCGACAGGGCAACTAATGAAAAACTGTTTTTT.